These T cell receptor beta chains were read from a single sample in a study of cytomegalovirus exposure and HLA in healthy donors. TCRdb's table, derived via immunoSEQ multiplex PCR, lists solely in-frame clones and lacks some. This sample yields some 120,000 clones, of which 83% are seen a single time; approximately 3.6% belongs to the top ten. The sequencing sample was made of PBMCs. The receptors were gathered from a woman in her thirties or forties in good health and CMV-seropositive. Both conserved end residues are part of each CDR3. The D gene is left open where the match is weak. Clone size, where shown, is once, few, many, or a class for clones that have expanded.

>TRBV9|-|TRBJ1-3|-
TGTGCCAGCAGCGAGGGGAATAGTGATCGGAACACCATATATTTT
CASSEGNSDRNTIYF
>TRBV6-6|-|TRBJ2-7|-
TGTGCCAGCACCCGGGGGAGCTCCTACGAGCAGTACTTC
CASTRGSSYEQYF
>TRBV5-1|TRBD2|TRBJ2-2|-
TGCGCCAGCAGCGACAGAGGACTAGCGGGTCTCGGCACCGGGGAGCTGTTTTTT
CASSDRGLAGLGTGELFF
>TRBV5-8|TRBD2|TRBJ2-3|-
TGTGCCAGCAGCCTTCCTAGCGGGCCACGGGATACGCAGTATTTT
CASSLPSGPRDTQYF
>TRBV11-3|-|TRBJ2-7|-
TGTGCCAGCAGCCCTATGAAAGGGGTGGACTCCTACGAGCAGTACTTC
CASSPMKGVDSYEQYF
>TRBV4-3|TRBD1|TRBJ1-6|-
TGCGCCAGCAGCCAAGAGCCACAGGGGGAAGAACGACCAAATTCACCCCTCCACTTT
CASSQEPQGEERPNSPLHF
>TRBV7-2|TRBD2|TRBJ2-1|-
TGTGCCAGCAGCCCCGGGACTAGCTTCAATGAGCAGTTCTTC
CASSPGTSFNEQFF
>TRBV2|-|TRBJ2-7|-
TGTGCCAGCAGTGACTGGGAGGCGCAGTACTTC
CASSDWEAQYF
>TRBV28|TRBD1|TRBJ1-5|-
TGTGCCAGCAGTCATGACAGGGGATATGATCAGCCCCAGCATTTT
CASSHDRGYDQPQHF
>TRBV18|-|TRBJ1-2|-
TGTGCCAGCTCAACTAGGACGGTGAACTATGGCTACACCTTC
CASSTRTVNYGYTF
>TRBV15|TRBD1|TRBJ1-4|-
TGTGCCACCAGCAGAAGAGCAGGGGGGACACCTAATGAAAAACTGTTTTTT
CATSRRAGGTPNEKLFF
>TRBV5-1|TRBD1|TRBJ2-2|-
TGCGCCAGCAGCTTCCGGGACAGGGGCTGGAACACCGGGGAGCTGTTTTTT
CASSFRDRGWNTGELFF
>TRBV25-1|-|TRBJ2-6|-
TGTGCCAGCAGCACGGGAGACGGGAAGAGCTCTGGGGCCAACGTCCTGACTTTC
CASSTGDGKSSGANVLTF
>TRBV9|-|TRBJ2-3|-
TGTGCCAGCAGCGTAGGTTTTGATTTTCTGTCAGGGGGCACAGATACGCAGTATTTT
CASSVGFDFLSGGTDTQYF
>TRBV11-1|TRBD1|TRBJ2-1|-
TGTGCCAGCAGCTTAGAAACAGGGGGAAAGAATGAGCAGTTCTTC
CASSLETGGKNEQFF
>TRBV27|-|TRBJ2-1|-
TGTGCCAGCAGTTTTGTCAGGGGTTATGAGCAGTTCTTC
CASSFVRGYEQFF
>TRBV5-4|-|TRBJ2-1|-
TGTGCCAGCAGCCTTTCAACTAGCAACAATGAGCAGTTCTTC
CASSLSTSNNEQFF
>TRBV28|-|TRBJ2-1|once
TGTGCCAGCAGTTCCAACCCCCCTATCTACAATGAGCAGTTCTTC
CASSSNPPIYNEQFF
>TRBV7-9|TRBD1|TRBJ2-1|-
TGTGCCAGCAGCTCCCGGGACAGGGTGAATAATGAGCAGTTCTTC
CASSSRDRVNNEQFF
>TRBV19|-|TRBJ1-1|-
TGTGCCAGTAGTCAAGGGGGTGACACTGAAGCTTTCTTT
CASSQGGDTEAFF
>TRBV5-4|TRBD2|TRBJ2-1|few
TGTGCCAGCAGCTTGCGGGAGGGCCTCAATGAGCAGTTCTTC
CASSLREGLNEQFF
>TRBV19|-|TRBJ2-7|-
TGTGCCAGTAGTCGGCCAGGCAAGACCTACGAGCAGTACTTC
CASSRPGKTYEQYF
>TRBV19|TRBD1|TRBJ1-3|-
TGTGCCAGTAGTGACCAGGGGGCGGACGGAAACACCATATATTTT
CASSDQGADGNTIYF
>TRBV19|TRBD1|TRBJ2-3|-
TGTGCCAGTAGTATAGGGCAGGGGGACGCAGATACGCAGTATTTT
CASSIGQGDADTQYF
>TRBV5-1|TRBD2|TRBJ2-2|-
TGCGCCAGCAGCTCCCAGCGCGCGGGACTACAGAACACCGGGGAGCTGTTTTTT
CASSSQRAGLQNTGELFF
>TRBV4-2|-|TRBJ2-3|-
TGTGCCAGCAGCCAAGTCGCGCGGGGCGAAGATACGCAGTATTTT
CASSQVARGEDTQYF
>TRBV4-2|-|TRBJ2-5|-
TGTGCCAGCAGCCAAGAATCAGGCGAGACCCAGTACTTC
CASSQESGETQYF
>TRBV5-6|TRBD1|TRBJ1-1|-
TGTGCCAGCAGCTTCCAGGGGGGTCAGATTGAAGCTTTCTTT
CASSFQGGQIEAFF
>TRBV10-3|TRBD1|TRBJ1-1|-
TGTGCCATCAGCCTAACTCAAGGACAGGGTGGGACTGAAGCTTTCTTT
CAISLTQGQGGTEAFF
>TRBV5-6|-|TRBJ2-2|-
TGTGCCAGCAGCTTGGCAGGGGCGAAGAGCGGGGAGCTGTTTTTT
CASSLAGAKSGELFF
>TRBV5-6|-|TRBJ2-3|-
TGTGCCAGCAGCTTGATAATCACCGATACGCAGTACTTT
CASSLIITDTQYF
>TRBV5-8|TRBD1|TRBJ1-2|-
TGTGCCAGCAGCTTGCCGGTCAGGGGGCTTGGTGGCTACACCTTC
CASSLPVRGLGGYTF
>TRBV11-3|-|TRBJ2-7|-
TGTGCCAGCAGCTTTCCAGGGCTAGAGCAGTACTTC
CASSFPGLEQYF
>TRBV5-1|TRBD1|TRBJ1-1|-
TGCGCCAGCAGCGGGACGACAGGGTATATGACTGAAGCTTTCTTT
CASSGTTGYMTEAFF
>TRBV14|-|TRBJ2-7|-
TGTGCCAGCAGCCATTTTGGGAGCTCCTACGAGCAGTACTTC
CASSHFGSSYEQYF
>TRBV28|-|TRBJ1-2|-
TGTGCCAGCAGTTCCGAAAGAGGTGTTGGCTACACCTTC
CASSSERGVGYTF
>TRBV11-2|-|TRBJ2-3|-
TGTGCCAGCAGCTTAATCGACGGGATAGGAGATACGCAGTATTTT
CASSLIDGIGDTQYF
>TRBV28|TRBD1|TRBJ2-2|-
TGTGCCAGCAGCCCCGGGACAGGGGACACCGGGGAGCTGTTTTTT
CASSPGTGDTGELFF
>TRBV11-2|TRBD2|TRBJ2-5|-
TGTGCCAGCAGCTACGGACTAGCGGGAGGGGAGACCCAGTACTTC
CASSYGLAGGETQYF
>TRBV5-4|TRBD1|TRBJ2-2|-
TGTGCCAGCAGGCGTACAGGGGGTGGTAGCACCGGGGAGCTGTTTTTT
CASRRTGGGSTGELFF
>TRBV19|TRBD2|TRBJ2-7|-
TGTGCCAGTAGTATATTTAGCGGGAGCTCCTACGAGCAGTACTTC
CASSIFSGSSYEQYF